This T cell receptor (beta chain) was observed in a study of shared clonotypes between healthy human individuals. V was clipped by 6 bases and J by 2 bases; unmatched bases: 9. The CDR3 covers 15 residues. Germline V gene lookup returns CDR1 MNHEY and CDR2 SVGAGI. Naive CD8 cells lacked CD45RO and underwent positive selection for CCR7, leaving out terminally differentiated effector memory CD45RA+ cells. Sequencing used immunoSEQ multiplex PCR; TCRdb keeps in-frame clones, though not all of them. The table lists around 650,000 clones, around 96% of them singletons. The clonotype comes from a woman between 25 and 40 years old in good health. The chain carries TRBV6-5 and TRBJ2-5; 7 bases line up with TRBD1. Sequenced: naive CD8+ T cells sorted from blood. CDR3 protein: CASSRTGGVQETQYF. The DNA of the CDR3 is TGTGCCAGCAGCAGGACAGGAGGTGTACAAGAGACCCAGTACTTC.